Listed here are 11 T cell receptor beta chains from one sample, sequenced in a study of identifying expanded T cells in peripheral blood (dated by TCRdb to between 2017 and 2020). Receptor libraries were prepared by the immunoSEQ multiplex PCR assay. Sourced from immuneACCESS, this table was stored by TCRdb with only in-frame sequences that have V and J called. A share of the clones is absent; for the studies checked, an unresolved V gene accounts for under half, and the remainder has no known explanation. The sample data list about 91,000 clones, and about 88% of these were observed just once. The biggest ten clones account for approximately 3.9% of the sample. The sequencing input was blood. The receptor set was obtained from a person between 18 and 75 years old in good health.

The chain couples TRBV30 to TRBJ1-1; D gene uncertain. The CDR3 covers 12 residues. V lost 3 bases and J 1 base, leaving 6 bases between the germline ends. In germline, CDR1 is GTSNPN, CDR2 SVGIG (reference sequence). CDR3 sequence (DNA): TGTGCCTGGAGCGAGGAGAACACTGAAGCTTTCTTT. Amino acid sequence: CAWSEENTEAFF.

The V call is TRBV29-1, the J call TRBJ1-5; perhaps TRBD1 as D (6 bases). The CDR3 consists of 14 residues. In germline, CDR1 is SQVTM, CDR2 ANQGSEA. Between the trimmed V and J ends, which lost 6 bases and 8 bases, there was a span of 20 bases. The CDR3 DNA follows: TGCAGCGTCCAACCTGGGACATCGGAAGAGCCCCAGCATTTT. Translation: CSVQPGTSEEPQHF.

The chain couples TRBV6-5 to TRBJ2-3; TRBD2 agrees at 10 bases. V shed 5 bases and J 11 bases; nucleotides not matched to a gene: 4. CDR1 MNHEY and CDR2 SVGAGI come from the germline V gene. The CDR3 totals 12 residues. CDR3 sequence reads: CASSTQRGGQYF. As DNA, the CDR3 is TGTGCCAGCAGTACCCAGCGGGGGGGGCAGTATTTT.

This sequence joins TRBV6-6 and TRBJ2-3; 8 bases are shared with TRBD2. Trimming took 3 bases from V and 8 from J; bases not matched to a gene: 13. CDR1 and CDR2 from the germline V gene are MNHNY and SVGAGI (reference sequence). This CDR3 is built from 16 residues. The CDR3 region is CASSYRREGSISTQYF. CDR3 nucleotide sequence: TGTGCCAGCAGTTATCGTCGGGAGGGCTCGATTTCTACGCAGTATTTT.

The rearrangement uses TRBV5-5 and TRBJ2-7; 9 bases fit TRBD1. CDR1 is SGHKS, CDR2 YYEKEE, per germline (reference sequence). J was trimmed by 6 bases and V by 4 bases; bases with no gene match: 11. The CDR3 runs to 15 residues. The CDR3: CASSLMGQGTGEQYF. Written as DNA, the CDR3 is TGTGCCAGCAGCCTGATGGGACAGGGTACCGGCGAGCAGTACTTC. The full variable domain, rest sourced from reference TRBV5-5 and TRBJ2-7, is DAGVTQSPTHLIKTRGQQVTLRCSPISGHKSVSWYQQVLGQGPQFIFQYYEKEERGRGNFPDRFSARQFPNYSSELNVNALLLGDSALYLCASSLMGQGTGEQYFGPGTRLTVT.

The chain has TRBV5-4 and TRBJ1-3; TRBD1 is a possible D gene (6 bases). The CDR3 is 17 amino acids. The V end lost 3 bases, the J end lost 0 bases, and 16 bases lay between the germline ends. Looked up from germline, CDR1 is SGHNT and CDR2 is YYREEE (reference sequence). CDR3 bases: TGTGCCAGCAGCTCCCCCCGGGACACCTTCTCTGGAAACACCATATATTTT. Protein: CASSSPRDTFSGNTIYF.

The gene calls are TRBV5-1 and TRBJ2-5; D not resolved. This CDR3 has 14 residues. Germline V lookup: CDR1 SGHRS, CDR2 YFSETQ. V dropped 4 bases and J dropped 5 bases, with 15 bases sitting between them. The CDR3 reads CASSQTGSKETQYF. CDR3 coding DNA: TGCGCCAGCAGCCAAACCGGGTCGAAGGAGACCCAGTACTTC.

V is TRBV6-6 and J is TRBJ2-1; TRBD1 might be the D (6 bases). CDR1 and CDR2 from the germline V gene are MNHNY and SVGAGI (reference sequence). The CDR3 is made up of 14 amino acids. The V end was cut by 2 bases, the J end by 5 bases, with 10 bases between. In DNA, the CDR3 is TGTGCCAGCAGTTACGGGGGCGATAACAATGAGCAGTTCTTC. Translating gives CASSYGGDNNEQFF.

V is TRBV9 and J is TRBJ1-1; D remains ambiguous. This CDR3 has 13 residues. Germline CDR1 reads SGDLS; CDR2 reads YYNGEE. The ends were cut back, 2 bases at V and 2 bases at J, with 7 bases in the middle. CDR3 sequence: CASSVDGNTEAFF. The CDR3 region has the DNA TGTGCCAGCAGCGTCGACGGTAACACTGAAGCTTTCTTT.

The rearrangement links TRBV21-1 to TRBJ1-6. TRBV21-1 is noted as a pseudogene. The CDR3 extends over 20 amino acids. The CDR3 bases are TGTGCCAGCAGCGAGCTACAAAAGACGGGACACCCGGAGGGGCAATCACCCCTCCACTTT. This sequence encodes CASSELQKTGHPEGQSPLHF.

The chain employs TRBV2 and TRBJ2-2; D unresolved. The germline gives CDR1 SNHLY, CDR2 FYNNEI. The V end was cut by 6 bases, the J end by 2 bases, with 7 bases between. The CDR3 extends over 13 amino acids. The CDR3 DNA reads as TGTGCCAGCAGCTCCTCTAACACCGGGGAGCTGTTTTTT. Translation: CASSSSNTGELFF.